This T cell receptor (beta chain) comes out of a study of OX40 agonist ivuxolimab in advanced cancers. For the study at large: Patients received ivuxolimab, an agonistic anti-OX40 (CD134) antibody. Study results and limitations: In CD8+ T cells, expanded clones were on average more numerous than in CD4+. At 0.1-3.0 mg/kg, partial responders had clonal expansion among the lowest observed.

Germline V gene sequence: CDR1 SEHNR, CDR2 FQNEAQ (reference sequence). J lost 7 bases, V lost 3 bases, and 4 bases had no gene match. This CDR3 has 14 residues. The table came from immunoSEQ multiplex PCR; TCRdb's copy has only in-frame clones and leaves some out. The data show about 83,000 clones, roughly 90% seen once. To note about this clone: Antigen specificity is unknown.

Sequenced material: CD4+ or CD8+ T cells sorted from blood, taken in a trial of the OX40 agonist ivuxolimab. The source is an adult with an advanced solid tumor such as melanoma, head and neck, liver or kidney cancer. V gene TRBV7-9 combines with J gene TRBJ1-4; TRBD1 aligns across 8 bases. CDR3 nucleotide sequence: TGTGCCAGCAGCTTCGACAGGGGTGGTGAAAAACTGTTTTTT. This codes for CASSFDRGGEKLFF.